This is a list of T cell receptor beta chains from one sample in a study of PD-L1 blockade in urothelial cancer. Generated by immunoSEQ multiplex PCR, the TCRdb table keeps only in-frame clones and is missing some. This sample has tens of thousands of clones; approximately 80% occur once, and the top ten carry about 2.9%. The sample here was PBMCs, taken around atezolizumab (anti-PD-L1) treatment. These TCRs come from a man aged 70-80 years with urothelial cancer. Each CDR3 is given with its conserved first and last residue. A D gene is named only where the DNA matches it firmly. Rows may omit the clone size; those that give it use once, few, many or a size class.

D gene	V gene	J gene	clone size	CDR3 protein	CDR3 DNA
TRBD2	TRBV4-1	TRBJ2-5	NA	CASSQRGLAGARETQYF	TGCGCCAGCAGCCAACGGGGACTAGCGGGAGCGCGGGAGACCCAGTACTTC
TRBD2	TRBV11-3	TRBJ2-1	NA	CASSLLAGANEQFF	TGTGCCAGCAGCTTACTAGCGGGAGCCAATGAGCAGTTCTTC
NA	TRBV5-5	TRBJ2-2	NA	CASSFEQLGELFF	TGTGCCAGCAGCTTCGAACAGCTCGGGGAGCTGTTTTTT
NA	TRBV6-5	TRBJ2-5	NA	CASSRKPGSQETQYF	TGTGCCAGCAGTCGAAAACCGGGGTCCCAAGAGACCCAGTACTTC
NA	TRBV27	TRBJ2-7	NA	CASSFQNSYEQYF	TGTGCCAGCAGTTTCCAGAACTCCTACGAGCAGTACTTC
TRBD2	TRBV14	TRBJ2-1	once	CASSPNRLASDNEQFF	TGTGCCAGCAGCCCCAACCGACTAGCGAGCGACAATGAGCAGTTCTTC
TRBD2	TRBV30	TRBJ2-7	NA	CAWSVPGRLGEQYF	TGTGCCTGGAGTGTACCCGGGAGGCTTGGCGAGCAGTACTTC
NA	TRBV29-1	TRBJ2-7	NA	CSVGGDYEQYF	TGCAGCGTTGGGGGGGATTACGAGCAGTACTTC
NA	TRBV4-2	TRBJ1-5	NA	CASSQDTGGSQHF	TGTGCCAGCAGCCAAGATACCGGGGGATCCCAGCATTTT
TRBD2	TRBV28	TRBJ2-5	NA	CASSLVWASGREETQYF	TGTGCCAGCAGTTTGGTTTGGGCTAGCGGGAGGGAAGAGACCCAGTACTTC
NA	TRBV6-6	TRBJ1-1	NA	CASSQAGGTEAFF	TGTGCCAGCAGTCAAGCGGGGGGTACTGAAGCTTTCTTT
TRBD1	TRBV7-8	TRBJ1-2	few	CASSGGTGTYGYTF	TGTGCCAGCAGCGGAGGGACAGGCACCTATGGCTACACCTTC
TRBD2	TRBV7-9	TRBJ2-5	NA	CASSLRVGLTQETQYF	TGTGCCAGCAGCTTACGGGTGGGACTAACGCAAGAGACCCAGTACTTC
NA	TRBV10-3	TRBJ2-7	NA	CATRRGRSYEQYF	TGTGCCACACGGCGGGGTCGCTCCTACGAGCAGTACTTC
TRBD2	TRBV7-7	TRBJ2-1	NA	CASSQREYNEQFF	TGTGCTAGTTCCCAGCGGGAGTACAATGAGCAGTTCTTC
NA	TRBV29-1	TRBJ1-5	NA	CSVQFFRNQPQHF	TGCAGCGTCCAGTTTTTCCGCAATCAGCCCCAGCATTTT
TRBD1	TRBV5-6	TRBJ1-5	NA	CASSTSYDRVQPQHF	TGTGCCAGCAGCACGTCATATGACAGGGTGCAGCCCCAGCATTTT
TRBD1	TRBV29-1	TRBJ2-7	NA	CSAWGQSSYEQYF	TGCAGCGCATGGGGACAGAGCTCCTACGAGCAGTACTTC
NA	TRBV5-1	TRBJ1-1	NA	CASSLRAGFLNTEAFF	TGCGCCAGCAGCTTGCGAGCAGGGTTCTTGAACACTGAAGCTTTCTTT
NA	TRBV13	TRBJ2-1	once	CASSLGSSLYNEQFF	TGTGCCAGCAGCTTAGGTAGCAGTCTGTACAATGAGCAGTTCTTC
TRBD2	TRBV19	TRBJ2-3	NA	CASSPSSTSGTDTQYF	TGTGCCAGTAGTCCCAGTTCAACTAGCGGCACAGATACGCAGTATTTT
TRBD1	TRBV10-2	TRBJ1-5	NA	CASRPGGGHQPQHF	TGCGCCAGCAGACCAGGAGGGGGCCATCAGCCCCAGCATTTT
TRBD2	TRBV7-9	TRBJ2-1	NA	CASRPLAGRVDEQFF	TGTGCCAGCAGACCACTAGCAGGGAGGGTCGATGAGCAGTTCTTC
NA	TRBV9	TRBJ1-4	NA	CASSVGNRDEKLFF	TGTGCCAGCAGCGTAGGGAACAGGGATGAAAAACTGTTTTTT
TRBD2	TRBV9	TRBJ2-2	NA	CASSAAGGLAEHTGELFF	TGTGCCAGCAGCGCAGCAGGTGGACTAGCGGAGCACACCGGGGAGCTGTTTTTT
NA	TRBV21-1	TRBJ2-7	NA	CASRGGGIPYEQYF	TGTGCCAGCAGAGGGGGCGGGATTCCGTACGAGCAGTACTTC
NA	TRBV6-1	TRBJ2-1	NA	CASSENLGAGYNEQFF	TGTGCCAGCAGTGAAAATCTGGGGGCCGGCTACAATGAGCAGTTCTTC
NA	TRBV28	TRBJ1-4	NA	CASISGGGEKLFF	TGTGCCAGCATTTCGGGAGGAGGTGAAAAACTGTTTTTT
NA	TRBV5-1	TRBJ2-6	few	CASSWTAYSGANVLTF	TGCGCCAGCAGCTGGACAGCTTACTCTGGGGCCAACGTCCTGACTTTC
TRBD2	TRBV11-2	TRBJ2-3	once	CASSLGLAEGTDTQYF	TGTGCCAGCAGCTTAGGTCTAGCGGAGGGCACAGATACGCAGTATTTT
NA	TRBV9	TRBJ1-5	once	CASSVDPNQPQHF	TGTGCCAGCAGCGTAGATCCTAATCAGCCCCAGCATTTT
TRBD1	TRBV5-1	TRBJ2-3	NA	CASSFDRADTDTQYF	TGCGCCAGCAGCTTTGACAGGGCTGATACAGATACGCAGTATTTT
TRBD1	TRBV18	TRBJ2-1	NA	CASSPGTGGYNEQFF	TGTGCCAGCTCACCGGGGACAGGTGGATACAATGAGCAGTTCTTC
NA	TRBV25-1	TRBJ1-4	NA	CASSEVPGRGTNEKLFF	TGTGCCAGCAGTGAAGTTCCGGGGCGGGGGACTAATGAAAAACTGTTTTTT
TRBD1	TRBV7-2	TRBJ1-5	few	CASSLAGTGQPQHF	TGTGCCAGCAGCTTAGCAGGGACAGGCCAGCCCCAGCATTTT
TRBD1	TRBV2	TRBJ1-5	NA	CASSDQEGAQPQHF	TGTGCCAGCAGTGATCAGGAGGGGGCTCAGCCCCAGCATTTT
TRBD2	TRBV5-5	TRBJ2-5	NA	CASSLGTSGSQETQYF	TGTGCCAGCAGCCTCGGGACTAGCGGAAGTCAAGAGACCCAGTACTTC
NA	TRBV18	TRBJ1-2	NA	CASSPSVRGGSSNYGYTF	TGTGCCAGCTCACCAAGCGTAAGAGGTGGCAGTTCTAACTATGGCTACACCTTC
TRBD1	TRBV30	TRBJ2-7	NA	CAWRAPDRAYEQYF	TGTGCCTGGAGGGCTCCGGACAGGGCCTACGAGCAGTACTTC
NA	TRBV29-1	TRBJ1-1	NA	CSVGTLGAGTEAFF	TGCAGCGTCGGCACCCTAGGGGCTGGGACTGAAGCTTTCTTT
TRBD2	TRBV5-4	TRBJ2-3	once	CATFQLAGRGTDTQYF	TGTGCCACGTTCCAACTAGCGGGGAGGGGCACAGATACGCAGTATTTT
TRBD1	TRBV5-6	TRBJ2-1	once	CASSWGPGTGARNEQFF	TGTGCCAGCAGCTGGGGGCCCGGGACAGGGGCGAGAAATGAGCAGTTCTTC
NA	TRBV5-1	TRBJ1-3	NA	CASSLAGLGNTIYF	TGCGCCAGCAGCTTGGCCGGACTAGGAAACACCATATATTTT
NA	TRBV7-2	TRBJ2-1	NA	CASSLAILRVATNEQFF	TGTGCCAGCAGCTTAGCAATCCTTAGAGTAGCGACCAATGAGCAGTTCTTC
NA	TRBV7-3	TRBJ2-1	NA	CASSLPGVYNEQFF	TGTGCCAGCAGCTTACCGGGAGTCTACAATGAGCAGTTCTTC
NA	TRBV7-9	TRBJ2-7	NA	CASSLAPQGNYEQYF	TGTGCCAGCAGCTTAGCCCCCCAGGGGAACTACGAGCAGTACTTC
TRBD1	TRBV5-4	TRBJ2-2	NA	CASSLGTGYGELFF	TGTGCCAGCAGCTTGGGGACAGGGTACGGGGAGCTGTTTTTT
TRBD1	TRBV4-1	TRBJ1-4	NA	CASSRPGTGNEKLFF	TGCGCCAGCAGCCGCCCCGGGACAGGGAATGAAAAACTGTTTTTT
TRBD1	TRBV15	TRBJ2-7	few	CATSSPLGQGGRGFYEQYF	TGTGCCACCAGCAGTCCCCTCGGACAGGGGGGAAGAGGGTTCTACGAGCAGTACTTC
NA	TRBV2	TRBJ2-1	NA	CASKRNEQFF	TGTGCCAGCAAGAGAAATGAGCAGTTCTTC
NA	TRBV30	TRBJ1-5	NA	CAWSVPPRGQPQHF	TGTGCCTGGAGTGTACCCCCAAGGGGTCAGCCCCAGCATTTT
NA	TRBV5-1	TRBJ2-1	NA	CASSPQPGLGEQFF	TGCGCCAGCAGCCCTCAGCCGGGACTCGGTGAGCAGTTCTTC
NA	TRBV5-1	TRBJ2-1	NA	CASSSRLGRAPGEQFF	TGCGCCAGCAGCTCCAGATTAGGCCGAGCCCCGGGGGAGCAGTTCTTC
NA	TRBV5-1	TRBJ1-2	NA	CASSLTQGDYGYTF	TGCGCCAGCAGCTTGACACAGGGTGACTATGGCTACACCTTC
TRBD1	TRBV19	TRBJ1-5	NA	CASRPFPGQGVAQPQHF	TGTGCCAGTAGACCCTTTCCGGGACAGGGTGTGGCTCAGCCCCAGCATTTT
NA	TRBV29-1	TRBJ1-1	NA	CSVGLNPPPSEAFF	TGCAGCGTTGGACTTAACCCACCCCCCAGTGAAGCTTTCTTT
NA	TRBV11-2	TRBJ2-3	NA	CASSLTGLWGTDTQYF	TGTGCCAGCAGCTTAACAGGGCTTTGGGGCACAGATACGCAGTATTTT
TRBD1	TRBV15	TRBJ1-5	NA	CATSRPITGGKNQPQHF	TGTGCCACCAGCAGACCTATCACAGGGGGCAAGAATCAGCCCCAGCATTTT
TRBD1	TRBV19	TRBJ2-2	NA	CAVYSGTGGWGTGELFF	TGTGCCGTATATTCCGGGACAGGGGGTTGGGGCACCGGGGAGCTGTTTTTT